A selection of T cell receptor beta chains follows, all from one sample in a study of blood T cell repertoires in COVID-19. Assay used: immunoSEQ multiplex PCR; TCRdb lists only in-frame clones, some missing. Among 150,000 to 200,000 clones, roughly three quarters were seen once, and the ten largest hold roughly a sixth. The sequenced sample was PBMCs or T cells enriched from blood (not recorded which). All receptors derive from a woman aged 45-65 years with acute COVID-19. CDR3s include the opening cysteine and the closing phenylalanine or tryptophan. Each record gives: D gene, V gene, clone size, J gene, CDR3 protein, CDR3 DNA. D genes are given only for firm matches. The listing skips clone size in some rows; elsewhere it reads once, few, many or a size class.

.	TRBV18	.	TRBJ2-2	CASSPNRDNTGELFF	TGTGCCAGCTCCCCTAACAGGGATAACACCGGGGAGCTGTTTTTT
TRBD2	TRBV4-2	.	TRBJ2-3	CASSHGTSGTGTDTQYF	TGTGCCAGCAGCCACGGGACTAGCGGGACCGGCACAGATACGCAGTATTTT
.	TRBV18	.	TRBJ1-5	CASSPPAGGENQPQHF	TGTGCCAGCTCACCACCGGCGGGGGGCGAAAATCAGCCCCAGCATTTT
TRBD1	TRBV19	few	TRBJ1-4	CASSSRDRGLSNEKLFF	TGTGCCAGTAGTAGCCGGGACAGGGGGCTTTCGAATGAAAAACTGTTTTTT
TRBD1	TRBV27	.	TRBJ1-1	CASSLSTGGNTEAFF	TGTGCCAGCAGTTTATCGACAGGGGGGAACACTGAAGCTTTCTTT
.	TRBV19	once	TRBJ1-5	CASSIVQGPSNQPQHF	TGTGCCAGTAGTATAGTACAGGGACCTAGCAATCAGCCCCAGCATTTT
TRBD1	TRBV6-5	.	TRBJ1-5	CASRPGQGNAQPQHF	TGTGCCAGCAGGCCGGGACAGGGGAATGCCCAGCCCCAGCATTTT
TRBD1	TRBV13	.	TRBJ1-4	CASSPPGGPTNEKLFF	TGTGCCAGCAGCCCTCCAGGGGGCCCAACTAATGAAAAACTGTTTTTT
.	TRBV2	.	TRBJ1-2	CATGIYTGTNYGYTF	TGTGCCACCGGTATCTACACGGGGACTAACTATGGCTACACCTTC
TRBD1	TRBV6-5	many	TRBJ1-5	CASSYSAGTGQPQHF	TGTGCCAGCAGTTACTCGGCCGGGACAGGACAGCCCCAGCATTTT
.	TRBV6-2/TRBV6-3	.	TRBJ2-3	CASSYVRGPRNTQYF	TGTGCCAGCAGTTATGTCAGGGGCCCCCGTAATACGCAGTATTTT
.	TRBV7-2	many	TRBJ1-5	CASSLRAQGTGQPQHF	TGTGCCAGCAGCTTAAGGGCGCAGGGGACGGGGCAGCCCCAGCATTTT
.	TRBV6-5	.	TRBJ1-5	CASSYRGQTNQPQHF	TGTGCCAGCAGTTATAGGGGACAAACCAATCAGCCCCAGCATTTT
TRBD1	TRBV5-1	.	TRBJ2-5	CASSWQGEETQYF	TGCGCCAGCAGCTGGCAGGGGGAGGAGACCCAGTACTTC
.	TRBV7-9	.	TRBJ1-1	CASSLALGAEAFF	TGTGCCAGCAGCTTAGCGCTGGGCGCTGAAGCTTTCTTT
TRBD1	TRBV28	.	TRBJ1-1	CASSSSGTGLTEAFF	TGTGCCAGCAGTTCCTCCGGGACAGGGCTTACTGAAGCTTTCTTT